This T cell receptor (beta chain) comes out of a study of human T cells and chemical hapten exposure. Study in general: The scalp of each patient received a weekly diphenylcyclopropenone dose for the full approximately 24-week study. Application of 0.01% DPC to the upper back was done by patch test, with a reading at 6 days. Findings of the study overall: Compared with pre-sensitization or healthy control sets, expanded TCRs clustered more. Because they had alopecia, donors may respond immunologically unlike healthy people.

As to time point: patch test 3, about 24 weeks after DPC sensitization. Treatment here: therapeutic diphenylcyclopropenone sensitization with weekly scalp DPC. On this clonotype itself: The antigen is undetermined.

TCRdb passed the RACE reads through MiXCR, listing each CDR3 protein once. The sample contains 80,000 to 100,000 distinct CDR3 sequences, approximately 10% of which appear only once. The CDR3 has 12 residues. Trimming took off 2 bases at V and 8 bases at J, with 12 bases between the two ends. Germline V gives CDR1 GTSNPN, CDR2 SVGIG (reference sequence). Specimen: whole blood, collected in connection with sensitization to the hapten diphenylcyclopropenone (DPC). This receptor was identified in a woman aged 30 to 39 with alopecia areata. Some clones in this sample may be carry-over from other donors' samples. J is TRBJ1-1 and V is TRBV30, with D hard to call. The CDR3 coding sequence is TGTGCCTGGAGTATCACCGGGCGGGAAGCTTTCTTT. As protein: CAWSITGREAFF.